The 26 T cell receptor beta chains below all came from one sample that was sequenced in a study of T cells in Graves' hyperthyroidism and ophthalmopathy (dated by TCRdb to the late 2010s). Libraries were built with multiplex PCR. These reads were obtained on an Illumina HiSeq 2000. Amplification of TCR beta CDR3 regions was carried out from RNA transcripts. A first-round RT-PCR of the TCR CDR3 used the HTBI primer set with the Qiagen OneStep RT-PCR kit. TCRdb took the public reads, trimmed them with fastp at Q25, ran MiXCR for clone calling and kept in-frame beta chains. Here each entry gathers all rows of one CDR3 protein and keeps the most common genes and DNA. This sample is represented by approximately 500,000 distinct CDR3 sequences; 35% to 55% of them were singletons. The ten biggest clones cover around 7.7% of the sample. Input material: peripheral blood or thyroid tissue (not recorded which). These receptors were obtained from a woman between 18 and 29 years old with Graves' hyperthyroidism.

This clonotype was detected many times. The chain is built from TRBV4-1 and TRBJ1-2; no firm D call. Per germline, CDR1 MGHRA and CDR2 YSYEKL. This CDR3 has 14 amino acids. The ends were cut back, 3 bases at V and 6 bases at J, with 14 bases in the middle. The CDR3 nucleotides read TGCGCCAGCAGCCACTTCCACGGAGGAAATGGCTACACCTTC. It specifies CASSHFHGGNGYTF.

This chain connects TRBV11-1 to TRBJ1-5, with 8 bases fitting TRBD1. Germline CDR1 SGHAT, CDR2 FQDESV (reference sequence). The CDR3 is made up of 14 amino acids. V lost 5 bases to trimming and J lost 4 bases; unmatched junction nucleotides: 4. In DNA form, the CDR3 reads TGTGCCAGCAGCCCGGGACAGGAGAATCAGCCCCAGCATTTT. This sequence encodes CASSPGQENQPQHF.

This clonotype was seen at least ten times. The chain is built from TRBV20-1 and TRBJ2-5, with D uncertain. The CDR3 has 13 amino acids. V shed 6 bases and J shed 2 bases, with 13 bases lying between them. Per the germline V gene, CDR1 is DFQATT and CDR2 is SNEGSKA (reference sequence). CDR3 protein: CSAWTRHQETQYF. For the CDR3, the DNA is TGCAGTGCATGGACGCGGCATCAAGAGACCCAGTACTTC.

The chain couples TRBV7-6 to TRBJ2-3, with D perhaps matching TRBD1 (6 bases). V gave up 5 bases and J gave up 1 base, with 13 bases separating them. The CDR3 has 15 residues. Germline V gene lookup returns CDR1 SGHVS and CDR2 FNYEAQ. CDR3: CASSPQAGGTDTQYF. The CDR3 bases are TGTGCCAGCAGCCCGCAGGCAGGGGGCACAGATACGCAGTATTTT.

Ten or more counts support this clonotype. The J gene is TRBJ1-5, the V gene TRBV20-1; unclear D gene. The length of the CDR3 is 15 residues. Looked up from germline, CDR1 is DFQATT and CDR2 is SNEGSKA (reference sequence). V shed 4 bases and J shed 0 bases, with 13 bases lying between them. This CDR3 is CSAKGWTDSNQPQHF. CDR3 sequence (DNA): TGCAGTGCTAAAGGTTGGACGGATAGCAATCAGCCCCAGCATTTT.

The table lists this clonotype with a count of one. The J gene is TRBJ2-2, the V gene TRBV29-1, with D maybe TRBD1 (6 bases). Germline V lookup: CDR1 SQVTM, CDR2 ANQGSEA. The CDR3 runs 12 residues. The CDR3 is CSVQGGTGELFF. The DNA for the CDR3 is TGCAGTGTACAGGGTGGCACCGGGGAGCTGTTTTTT.

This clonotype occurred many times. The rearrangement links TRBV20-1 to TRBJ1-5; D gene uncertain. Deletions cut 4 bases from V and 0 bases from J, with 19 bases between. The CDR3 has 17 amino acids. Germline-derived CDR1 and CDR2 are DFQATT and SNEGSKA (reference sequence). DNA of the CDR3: TGCAGTGCTATTCGGAGGACGGACTACTATAGCAATCAGCCCCAGCATTTT. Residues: CSAIRRTDYYSNQPQHF.

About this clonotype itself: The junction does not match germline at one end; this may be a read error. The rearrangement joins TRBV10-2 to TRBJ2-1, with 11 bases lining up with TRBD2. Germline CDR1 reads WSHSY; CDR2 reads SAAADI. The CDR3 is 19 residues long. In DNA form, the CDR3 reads TGCGCCAGCAGTGAGTCTCGGCGACTAGCGGGAACCTCCTACAATGAGCGGTTCTTC. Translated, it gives CASSESRRLAGTSYNERFF.

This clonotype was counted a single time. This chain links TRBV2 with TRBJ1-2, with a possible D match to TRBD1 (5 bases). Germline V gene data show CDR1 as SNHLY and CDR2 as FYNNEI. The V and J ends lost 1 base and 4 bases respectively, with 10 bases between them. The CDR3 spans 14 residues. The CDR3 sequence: CASSEVGPIYGYTF. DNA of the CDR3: TGTGCCAGCAGTGAAGTGGGGCCGATCTATGGCTACACCTTC. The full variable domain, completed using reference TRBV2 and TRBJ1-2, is EPEVTQTPSHQVTQMGQEVILRCVPISNHLYFYWYRQILGQKVEFLVSFYNNEISEKSEIFDDQFSVERPDGSNFTLKIRSTKLEDSAMYFCASSEVGPIYGYTFGSGTRLTVV.

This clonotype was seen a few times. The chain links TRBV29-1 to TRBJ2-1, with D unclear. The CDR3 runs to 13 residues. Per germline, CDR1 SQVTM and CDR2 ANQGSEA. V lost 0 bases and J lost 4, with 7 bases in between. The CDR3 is CSVEDRIYNEQFF. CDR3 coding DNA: TGCAGCGTTGAAGATAGGATTTACAATGAGCAGTTCTTC.

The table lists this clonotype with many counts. In DNA, the CDR3 is TGTGCCAGCAGACCTTATAGGGGCAGGGGCATGGTCAACACCGGGGAGCTGTTTTTT. Protein: CASRPYRGRGMVNTGELFF. This chain connects TRBV2 to TRBJ2-2, with D perhaps TRBD1 (6 bases). The germline CDR1 and CDR2 sequences are SNHLY and FYNNEI. The V end lost 6 bases, the J end lost 2 bases, and 25 bases lay between the germline ends. The CDR3 contains 19 residues. Supplemented by reference TRBV2 and TRBJ2-2, the full variable domain reads EPEVTQTPSHQVTQMGQEVILRCVPISNHLYFYWYRQILGQKVEFLVSFYNNEISEKSEIFDDQFSVERPDGSNFTLKIRSTKLEDSAMYFCASRPYRGRGMVNTGELFFGEGSRLTVL.

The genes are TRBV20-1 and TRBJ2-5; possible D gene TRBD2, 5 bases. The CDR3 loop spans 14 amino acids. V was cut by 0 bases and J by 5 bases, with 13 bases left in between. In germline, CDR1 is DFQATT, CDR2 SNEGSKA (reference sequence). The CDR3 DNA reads TGCAGTGCTAGAGATCAAGGCAGAGGGGAGACCCAGTACTTC. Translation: CSARDQGRGETQYF.

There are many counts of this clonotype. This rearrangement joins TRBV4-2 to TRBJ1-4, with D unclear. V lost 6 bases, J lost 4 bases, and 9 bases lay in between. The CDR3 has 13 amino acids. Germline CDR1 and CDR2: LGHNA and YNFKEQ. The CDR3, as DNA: TGTGCCAGCAGAGGTACGGATAATGAAAAACTGTTTTTT. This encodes CASRGTDNEKLFF.

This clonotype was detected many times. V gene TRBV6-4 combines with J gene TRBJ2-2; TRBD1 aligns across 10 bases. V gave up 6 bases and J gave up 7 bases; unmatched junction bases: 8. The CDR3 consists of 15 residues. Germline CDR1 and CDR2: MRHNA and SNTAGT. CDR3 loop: CASSTGTGENGELFF. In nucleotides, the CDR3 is TGTGCCAGCAGCACCGGGACAGGGGAAAACGGGGAGCTGTTTTTT.

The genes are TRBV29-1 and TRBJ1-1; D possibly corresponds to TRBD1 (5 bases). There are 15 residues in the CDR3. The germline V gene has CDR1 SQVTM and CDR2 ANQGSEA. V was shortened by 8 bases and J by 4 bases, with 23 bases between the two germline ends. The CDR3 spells CSTGTVPTRVTEAFF. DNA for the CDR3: TGCAGCACTGGGACGGTTCCTACTCGGGTCACTGAAGCTTTCTTT.

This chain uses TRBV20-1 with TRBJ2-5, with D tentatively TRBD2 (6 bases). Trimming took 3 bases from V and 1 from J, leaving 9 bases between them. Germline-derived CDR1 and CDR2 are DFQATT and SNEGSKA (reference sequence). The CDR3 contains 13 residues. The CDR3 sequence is CSARRGRQETQYF. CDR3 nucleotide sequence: TGCAGTGCTAGGCGGGGACGCCAAGAGACCCAGTACTTC.

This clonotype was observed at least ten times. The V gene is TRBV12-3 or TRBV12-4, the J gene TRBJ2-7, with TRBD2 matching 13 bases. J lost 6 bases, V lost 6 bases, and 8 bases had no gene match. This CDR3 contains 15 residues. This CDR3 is CASRDGLAGVREQYF. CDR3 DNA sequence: TGTGCCAGCAGAGATGGACTAGCGGGAGTGCGCGAGCAGTACTTC.

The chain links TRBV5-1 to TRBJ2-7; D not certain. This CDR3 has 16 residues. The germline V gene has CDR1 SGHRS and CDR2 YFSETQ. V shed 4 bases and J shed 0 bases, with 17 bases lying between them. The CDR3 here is CASSQKHPTSSYEQYF. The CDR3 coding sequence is TGCGCCAGCAGCCAAAAACACCCAACGAGCTCCTACGAGCAGTACTTC.

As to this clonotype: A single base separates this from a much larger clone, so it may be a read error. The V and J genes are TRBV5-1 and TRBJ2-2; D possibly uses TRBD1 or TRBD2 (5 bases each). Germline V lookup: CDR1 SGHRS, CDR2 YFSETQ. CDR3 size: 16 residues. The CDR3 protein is CASSLGHGANTGELLF. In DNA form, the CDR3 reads TGCGCCAGCAGCTTGGGCCATGGGGCTAACACCGGGGAGCTGCTTTTT.

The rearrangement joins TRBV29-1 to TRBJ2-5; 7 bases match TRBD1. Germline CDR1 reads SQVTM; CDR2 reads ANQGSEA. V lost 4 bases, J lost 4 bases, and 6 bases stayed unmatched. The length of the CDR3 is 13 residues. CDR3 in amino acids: CSVGGQLGETQYF. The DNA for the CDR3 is TGCAGCGTTGGGGGACAGCTAGGAGAGACCCAGTACTTC.

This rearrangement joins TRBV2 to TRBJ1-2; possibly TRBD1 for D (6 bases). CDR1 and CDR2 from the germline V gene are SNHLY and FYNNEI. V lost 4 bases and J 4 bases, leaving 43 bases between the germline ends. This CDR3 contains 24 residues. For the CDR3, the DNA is TGTGCCAGCAGTGCCCACGGGGGCTTCCGCGCTGCTGCTGGCACAGAGATACACGCCTATGGCTACACCTTC. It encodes CASSAHGGFRAAAGTEIHAYGYTF.

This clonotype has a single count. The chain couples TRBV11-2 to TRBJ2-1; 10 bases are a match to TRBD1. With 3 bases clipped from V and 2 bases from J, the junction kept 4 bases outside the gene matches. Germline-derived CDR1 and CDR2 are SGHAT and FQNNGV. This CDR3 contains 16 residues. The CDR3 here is CASSFGTGEPYNEQFF. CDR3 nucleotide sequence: TGTGCCAGCAGCTTCGGGACAGGGGAACCCTACAATGAGCAGTTCTTC. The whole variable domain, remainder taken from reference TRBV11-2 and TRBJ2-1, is EAGVAQSPRYKIIEKRQSVAFWCNPISGHATLYWYQQILGQGPKLLIQFQNNGVVDDSQLPKDRFSAERLKGVDSTLKIQPAKLEDSAVYLCASSFGTGEPYNEQFFGPGTRLTVL.

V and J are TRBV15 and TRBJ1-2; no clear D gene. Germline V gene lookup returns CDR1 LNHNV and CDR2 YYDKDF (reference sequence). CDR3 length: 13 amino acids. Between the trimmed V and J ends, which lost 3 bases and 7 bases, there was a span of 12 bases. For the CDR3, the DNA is TGTGCCACCAGCAGTGAAATACGGGGTGGCTACACCTTC. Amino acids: CATSSEIRGGYTF.

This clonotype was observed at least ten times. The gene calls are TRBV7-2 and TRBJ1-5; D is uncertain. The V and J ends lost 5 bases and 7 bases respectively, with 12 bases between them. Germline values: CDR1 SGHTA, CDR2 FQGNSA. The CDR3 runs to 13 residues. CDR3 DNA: TGTGCCAGCAGCCCCCAAGAGGGACAGCCCCAGCATTTT. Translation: CASSPQEGQPQHF.

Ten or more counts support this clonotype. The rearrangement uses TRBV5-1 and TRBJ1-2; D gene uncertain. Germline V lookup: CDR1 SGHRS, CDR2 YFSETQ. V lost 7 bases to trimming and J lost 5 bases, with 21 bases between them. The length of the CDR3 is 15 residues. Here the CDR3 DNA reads TGCGCCAGCCGCGAATCCCCGGGAGAGGCTTATGGCTACACCTTC. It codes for CASRESPGEAYGYTF.

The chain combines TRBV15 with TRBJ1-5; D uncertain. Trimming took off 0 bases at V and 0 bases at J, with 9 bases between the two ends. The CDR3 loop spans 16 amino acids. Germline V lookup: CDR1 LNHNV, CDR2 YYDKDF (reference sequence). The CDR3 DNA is TGTGCCACCAGCAGAGACCGGGTCTATAGCAATCAGCCCCAGCATTTT. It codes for CATSRDRVYSNQPQHF.